The rows below give T cell receptor beta chains drawn from one sample of a study of blood T cell repertoires in COVID-19. Assay: immunoSEQ multiplex PCR; the TCRdb copy retains only in-frame clones and omits some. The sample records fewer than 200,000 clones, 80% being singletons. The sequencing sample was made of peripheral blood. The receptors stem from a man in his 60s with acute or convalescent COVID-19. Both conserved end residues are part of each CDR3. A D gene is named only where the DNA matches it firmly. Expanded clones get a size class; other rows say once, few or many, or leave the size out.

D gene,CDR3 length,V gene,J gene,clone size,CDR3 protein,CDR3 DNA
-,15,TRBV12-5,TRBJ1-1,-,CASGQPPTGNTEAFF,TGTGCTAGTGGCCAACCTCCGACAGGGAACACTGAAGCTTTCTTT
TRBD1,17,TRBV15,TRBJ2-2,-,CATSRDLWTGHTGELFF,TGTGCCACCAGCAGAGATCTCTGGACAGGGCACACCGGGGAGCTGTTTTTT
TRBD2,16,TRBV18,TRBJ2-3,-,CASSPPGRESTDTQYF,TGTGCCAGCTCACCCCCCGGGCGGGAGAGCACAGATACGCAGTATTTT
-,12,TRBV7-2,TRBJ2-3,once,CASSYYGDTQYF,TGTGCCAGCAGCTATTACGGGGATACGCAGTATTTT
TRBD1,17,TRBV30,TRBJ1-5,-,CAWRGQGPAYSNQPQHF,TGTGCCTGGAGAGGACAGGGGCCCGCTTATAGCAATCAGCCCCAGCATTTT
-,14,TRBV5-1,TRBJ1-1,-,CASSLAEGSTEAFF,TGCGCCAGCAGCTTGGCGGAGGGCAGCACTGAAGCTTTCTTT
-,12,TRBV5-4,TRBJ1-2,-,CASSTNSYGYTF,TGTGCCAGCAGCACCAACAGCTATGGCTACACCTTC
-,15,TRBV5-1,TRBJ2-5,-,CASSFTAAVDETQYF,TGCGCCAGCAGCTTTACAGCCGCCGTGGATGAGACCCAGTACTTC
-,13,TRBV18,TRBJ2-7,-,CASSPNGGFEQYF,TGTGCCAGCTCACCGAACGGAGGTTTTGAGCAGTACTTC
TRBD1,15,TRBV19,TRBJ1-6,-,CASSGGTGRRSPLHF,TGTGCCAGTAGTGGAGGGACAGGGAGACGTTCACCCCTCCACTTT
-,13,TRBV13,TRBJ1-1,-,CASSLRGATEAFF,TGTGCCAGCAGCTTGCGGGGGGCCACTGAAGCTTTCTTT
-,13,TRBV3-1/TRBV3-2,TRBJ1-1,-,CASSQGRGTEAFF,TGTGCCAGCAGCCAGGGAAGGGGGACTGAAGCTTTCTTT
-,12,TRBV19,TRBJ2-3,many,CATRLSGETQYF,TGTGCCACCCGACTGTCGGGGGAAACGCAGTATTTT
TRBD1,16,TRBV19,TRBJ1-5,-,CASSIEDRGSNQPQHF,TGTGCCAGTAGTATAGAGGACAGGGGCAGCAATCAGCCCCAGCATTTT
-,16,TRBV4-3,TRBJ2-3,-,CASSQARGALADTQYF,TGCGCCAGCAGCCAAGCCCGGGGGGCCTTGGCAGATACGCAGTATTTT
-,11,TRBV27,TRBJ2-7,-,CATKTAYEQYF,TGTGCCACCAAGACAGCCTACGAGCAGTACTTC
TRBD1,16,TRBV5-1,TRBJ1-1,-,CASSLGSRGPVAEAFF,TGCGCCAGCAGCTTAGGATCCAGGGGGCCGGTCGCTGAAGCTTTCTTT
TRBD1,13,TRBV7-3,TRBJ1-1,-,CASSIDQGATAFF,TGTGCCAGCAGCATAGATCAGGGGGCCACAGCTTTCTTT
TRBD1,15,TRBV11-2,TRBJ1-6,-,CASSQGQGLFSPLHF,TGTGCCAGCAGCCAAGGACAGGGTCTTTTCTCACCCCTCCACTTT
-,13,TRBV5-1,TRBJ1-1,-,CASSFRRDTEAFF,TGCGCCAGCAGCTTCCGCAGGGACACTGAAGCTTTCTTT
TRBD1,14,TRBV7-3,TRBJ2-2,-,CASSTGTATGELFF,TGTGCCAGCAGCACCGGGACAGCCACCGGGGAGCTGTTTTTT
TRBD1,12,TRBV12-3/TRBV12-4,TRBJ1-2,-,CASADRADGYTF,TGTGCCAGCGCCGACAGGGCAGATGGCTACACCTTC
-,13,TRBV19,TRBJ2-7,-,CASSGQSSYEQYF,TGTGCCAGTAGCGGACAGAGCTCCTACGAGCAGTACTTC
-,13,TRBV6-5,TRBJ1-2,-,CASSYATGYGYTF,TGTGCCAGCAGTTACGCGACAGGTTATGGCTACACCTTC
-,14,TRBV10-2,TRBJ1-3,-,CASIPPGGGNTIYF,TGCGCCAGCATCCCGCCTGGCGGTGGAAACACCATATATTTT
-,17,TRBV4-1,TRBJ1-3,-,CASRSTSGFQAGNTIYF,TGCGCCAGCAGATCAACATCAGGGTTTCAAGCTGGAAACACCATATATTTT
-,15,TRBV9,TRBJ1-5,-,CASSGGVNSNQPQHF,TGTGCCAGCAGTGGAGGGGTGAATAGCAATCAGCCCCAGCATTTT
-,14,TRBV10-3,TRBJ2-3,-,CAIMEGRGTDTQYF,TGTGCCATCATGGAGGGAAGAGGCACAGATACGCAGTATTTT
-,18,TRBV15,TRBJ1-5,-,CATSRDKFTGFSGEPQHF,TGTGCCACCAGCAGAGATAAATTTACAGGGTTCTCTGGAGAGCCCCAGCATTTT
TRBD2,16,TRBV7-2,TRBJ2-3,many,CASSLVGTSATDTQYF,TGTGCCAGCAGCTTAGTGGGGACTAGCGCAACAGATACGCAGTATTTT
-,14,TRBV27,TRBJ2-5,medium-sized,CASSERDGQETQYF,TGTGCCAGCAGTGAGAGGGATGGTCAAGAGACCCAGTACTTC
-,11,TRBV11-2,TRBJ1-2,-,CASSNQLRYTF,TGTGCCAGCAGCAATCAACTCCGCTACACCTTC
-,14,TRBV3-1/TRBV3-2,TRBJ2-7,medium-sized,CASSQGYRGGEQYF,TGTGCCAGCAGCCAAGGTTACAGGGGAGGCGAGCAGTACTTC
TRBD2,13,TRBV12-3/TRBV12-4,TRBJ2-1,-,CASREREVGEQFF,TGTGCCAGCAGGGAGCGGGAGGTCGGTGAGCAGTTCTTC
-,16,TRBV5-1,TRBJ1-1,-,CASSLEWGGMNTEAFF,TGCGCCAGCAGCTTGGAATGGGGGGGCATGAACACTGAAGCTTTCTTT
TRBD1,15,TRBV7-2,TRBJ1-2,few,CASSLGPGGHYGYTF,TGTGCCAGCAGCTTAGGACCAGGGGGACACTATGGCTACACCTTC
-,16,TRBV2,TRBJ2-7,-,CASSEVGVVTLYEQYF,TGTGCCAGCAGTGAAGTCGGGGTTGTGACTCTATACGAGCAGTACTTC
TRBD2,18,TRBV10-1,TRBJ2-1,few,CASSEKALAGGKDNEQFF,TGCGCCAGCAGTGAGAAGGCGTTAGCGGGGGGGAAAGACAATGAGCAGTTCTTC
TRBD1,14,TRBV9,TRBJ1-4,few,CASSVGTGGEKLFF,TGTGCCAGCAGCGTAGGGACAGGGGGTGAAAAACTGTTTTTT
TRBD1,14,TRBV10-3,TRBJ1-5,-,CAISQDRGNQPQHF,TGTGCCATCAGTCAAGACAGGGGCAATCAGCCCCAGCATTTT
-,15,TRBV7-2,TRBJ2-5,-,CASSRKIRDIETQYF,TGTGCCAGCAGCCGCAAGATACGGGACATAGAGACCCAGTACTTC
TRBD2,18,TRBV25-1,TRBJ2-3,-,CASSEFSRGGARTDTQYF,TGTGCCAGCAGTGAATTCTCGCGCGGGGGGGCGCGGACAGATACGCAGTATTTT
TRBD1,14,TRBV27,TRBJ2-1,-,CASLRQGTFNQQFF,TGTGCCAGTTTGAGACAGGGAACTTTTAATCAGCAGTTCTTC
TRBD2,16,TRBV6-6,TRBJ2-1,many,CASKWREGQNKNEQFF,TGTGCCAGCAAGTGGCGGGAGGGCCAAAACAAGAATGAGCAGTTCTTC
-,14,TRBV9,TRBJ1-2,many,CASSGGVPLYGYTF,TGTGCCAGCAGCGGCGGTGTTCCCCTCTATGGCTACACCTTC
-,18,TRBV5-4,TRBJ2-1,-,CASSSGNLGLSEKGEQFF,TGTGCCAGCAGCTCGGGAAACCTAGGACTATCGGAAAAGGGTGAGCAGTTCTTC
TRBD1,20,TRBV24-1,TRBJ2-2,-,CATKVAWGTGGVQNTGELFF,TGTGCCACCAAGGTGGCATGGGGGACAGGGGGCGTTCAGAACACCGGGGAGCTGTTTTTT
-,15,TRBV19,TRBJ1-1,-,CASRQGRGQNTEAFF,TGTGCCAGTAGACAGGGTAGAGGCCAGAACACTGAAGCTTTCTTT